The 14 T cell receptor beta chains listed next were all sequenced from one sample in a study of cytomegalovirus exposure and HLA in healthy donors (dated by TCRdb to 2015 to 2018). Library prep was done by the immunoSEQ multiplex PCR assay. A mixture of 60 forward primers for TCR Vbeta segments and 13 reverse primers for TCR Jbeta segments was used in the multiplex PCR. The table was pulled from immuneACCESS by TCRdb, which kept in-frame rearrangements only. Such tables lose some clones; where checked, under half of the loss comes from unresolved V genes, and the rest has no known cause. The sample yields 90,000 to 150,000 clones; roughly 78% were counted once. The ten biggest clones cover less than 4% of the sample. The source material was PBMCs. These receptors originate from a woman under 40 in good health and CMV-seropositive.

V is TRBV5-6 and J is TRBJ2-2; 11 positions agree with TRBD1. Germline values: CDR1 SGHDT, CDR2 YYEEEE. J lost 6 bases, V lost 4 bases, and 8 bases had no gene match. This CDR3 is 16 amino acids long. This chain's CDR3 is CASSETGQGAAGELFF. The CDR3 nucleotides read TGTGCCAGCAGCGAAACCGGACAGGGGGCGGCCGGGGAGCTGTTTTTT.

This rearrangement joins TRBV7-2 to TRBJ1-3; D may be TRBD1 (6 bases). Trimming removed 2 bases at V and 0 bases at J, with 20 bases between. The CDR3 covers 19 residues. Per the germline V gene, CDR1 is SGHTA and CDR2 is FQGNSA. CDR3 sequence (DNA): TGTGCCAGCAGCTTAAGGGGGTCAAGGGGGTTATTCTCTGGAAACACCATATATTTT. As protein: CASSLRGSRGLFSGNTIYF.

CDR3 loop: CASSRLAGGPEEWNEQFF. The CDR3 DNA follows: TGTGCCAGCAGCCGATTAGCGGGGGGGCCGGAGGAGTGGAATGAGCAGTTCTTC. V is TRBV4-2 and J is TRBJ2-1, with 11 bases identical to TRBD2. Germline V gene data show CDR1 as LGHNA and CDR2 as YNFKEQ. V shed 4 bases and J 7 bases; nucleotides not matched to a gene: 15. This CDR3 comprises 18 residues.

The CDR3 sequence: CASSYLGSQGAGEAFF. The CDR3 nucleotides are TGTGCCAGCAGTTATCTCGGGAGCCAAGGGGCGGGTGAAGCTTTCTTT. The J gene is TRBJ1-1, the V gene TRBV6-5; D may be TRBD1 (5 bases). V lost 3 bases and J lost 7, with 21 bases in between. The germline V gene encodes CDR1 MNHEY and CDR2 SVGAGI. The CDR3 has 16 amino acids.

The chain employs TRBV4-2 and TRBJ2-2; the match to TRBD1 covers 7 bases. The V and J ends lost 0 bases and 4 bases, in that order; junction bases with no gene match: 2. This CDR3 contains 15 residues. Germline V CDR1 and CDR2: LGHNA, YNFKEQ. The DNA of the CDR3 is TGTGCCAGCAGCCAAGACGCAGGGGGCACCGGGGAGCTGTTTTTT. Its translation: CASSQDAGGTGELFF.

The CDR3 nucleotides read TGTGCCAGCAGCTTGACAGAACAAGAGACCCAGTACTTC. This sequence encodes CASSLTEQETQYF. V and J are TRBV11-2 and TRBJ2-5; D might be TRBD1 (5 bases). CDR1 and CDR2 from the germline V gene are SGHAT and FQNNGV. The CDR3 consists of 13 residues. V shed 3 bases and J shed 2 bases, with 7 bases lying between them.

CDR3 region: CASSPRQGRTDTQYF. Written as DNA, the CDR3 is TGCGCCAGCAGCCCCCGACAGGGGCGGACAGATACGCAGTATTTT. V is TRBV5-1 and J is TRBJ2-3, with 8 nucleotides matching TRBD1. After removal of 4 bases from V and 3 bases from J, the junction contained 7 bases not matched to a gene. From germline, CDR1 is SGHRS and CDR2 YFSETQ. This CDR3 comprises 15 residues.

The chain joins TRBV7-9 to TRBJ2-1; D possibly corresponds to TRBD2 (5 bases). The CDR3 loop spans 15 amino acids. Per germline, CDR1 SEHNR and CDR2 FQNEAQ (reference sequence). Between the trimmed V and J ends, which lost 1 base and 2 bases, there was a span of 9 bases. This CDR3 is CASSLVGETYNEQFF. The CDR3, as DNA: TGTGCCAGCAGCTTAGTGGGAGAAACCTACAATGAGCAGTTCTTC.

The rearrangement joins TRBV27 to TRBJ1-6, with TRBD1 matching 7 bases. V lost 6 bases to trimming and J lost 7 bases; unmatched junction nucleotides: 6. Germline V gives CDR1 MNHEY, CDR2 SMNVEV (reference sequence). CDR3 length: 14 residues. CDR3 DNA: TGTGCCAGCAGGACGACAGGGCTAAATTCACCCCTCCACTTT. It encodes CASRTTGLNSPLHF.

V usage is TRBV6-5 and J usage is TRBJ1-2; 11 positions match TRBD1. Germline CDR1 reads MNHEY; CDR2 reads SVGAGI. J gave up 6 bases and V 1 base, and 7 bases lay outside the gene matches. The CDR3 spans 16 residues. CDR3 sequence (DNA): TGTGCCAGCAGTTACTGGACAGGGGGCTTGACTCATGGCTACACCTTC. Translation: CASSYWTGGLTHGYTF.

The chain combines TRBV5-5 with TRBJ1-1; 9 bases are a match to TRBD1. The CDR3 extends over 15 amino acids. Germline CDR1 and CDR2: SGHKS and YYEKEE (reference sequence). Trimming at V came to 4 bases and at J to 4 bases, leaving 8 bases not matched to a gene. The CDR3 loop is CASSDRPTGGTEAFF. The CDR3 bases are TGTGCCAGCAGCGACCGCCCGACAGGGGGCACTGAAGCTTTCTTT.

V and J are TRBV4-3 and TRBJ1-3; D unresolved. This CDR3 is 15 amino acids long. The V gene's germline CDR1 is LGHNA and CDR2 YSLEER. The V end was cut by 1 base, the J end by 4 bases, with 11 bases between. The CDR3 coding sequence is TGCGCCAGCAGCCAAGTGAGCTCACCCGGAAACACCATATATTTT. It specifies CASSQVSSPGNTIYF.

This clone has only a few counts. The chain uses TRBV5-5 and TRBJ2-4; the D is unclear. Germline V CDR1 and CDR2: SGHKS, YYEKEE (reference sequence). V was cut by 0 bases and J by 0 bases, with 4 bases left in between. The CDR3 length is 14 residues. In DNA form, the CDR3 reads TGTGCCAGCAGCTTGGTAGTAGCCAAAAACATTCAGTACTTC. Its translation is CASSLVVAKNIQYF.

This clone was seen once. The genes are TRBV19 and TRBJ1-1; D perhaps matches TRBD1 (6 bases). The CDR3 runs to 18 residues. Germline CDR1 and CDR2: LNHDA and SQIVND (reference sequence). The germline V and J ends were trimmed by 5 bases and 0 bases, with 22 bases remaining between them. The CDR3 coding sequence is TGTGCCAGTAGTGTGGATCCGGCCCGTCGGGACATGAACACTGAAGCTTTCTTT. This gives the protein CASSVDPARRDMNTEAFF. Using reference TRBV19 and TRBJ1-1 for the parts outside the CDR3, the full variable domain is DGGITQSPKYLFRKEGQNVTLSCEQNLNHDAMYWYRQDPGQGLRLIYYSQIVNDFQKGDIAEGYSVSREKKESFPLTVTSAQKNPTAFYLCASSVDPARRDMNTEAFFGQGTRLTVV.